This entry describes one TCR beta chain. What it binds is unknown. The source of the sample is a study of OX40 agonist ivuxolimab in advanced cancers. About the study: With a range of roughly 23 to 79, age averaged approximately 55 years, and about 82% were male.

Repertoires were generated with immunoSEQ multiplex PCR, while TCRdb's copy carries only in-frame clones and drops some. Of about 14,000 clones listed, 75% to 85% are singletons. Findings of the study overall: Partial responders at 0.1-3.0 mg/kg showed near-lowest clonal expansion.

The CDR3 runs 18 residues. Germline V CDR1 and CDR2: LNHDA, SQIVND (reference sequence). Trimming left V 1 base short and J 0 bases short, with 17 bases between. The V call is TRBV19, the J call TRBJ2-3; D call uncertain. This sequence originates from an adult with an advanced solid tumor such as melanoma, head and neck, liver or kidney cancer. Source: CD4+ or CD8+ T cells sorted from blood, taken in a trial of the OX40 agonist ivuxolimab. CDR3 residues: CASSIASAFGSSTDTQYF. The DNA of the CDR3 is TGTGCCAGTAGTATAGCCAGCGCTTTTGGATCTAGCACAGATACGCAGTATTTT.